The present T cell receptor (beta chain) was sequenced within a study of T cell responses to AZD1222 COVID-19 vaccine. Concerning this clone itself: The target antigen is unknown.

Measured with immunoSEQ multiplex PCR; TCRdb has only the in-frame clones, and not every one. The data contain 84,000 or so clones, about nine tenths of them singletons. The study's findings and limits: Donors in the cohort were predominantly white British and more often female, and clonal diversity was possibly underestimated. No day 14 peak samples; only post-peak repertoires were characterized.

The source was peripheral blood, collected on day 0 of AZD1222 vaccination. The clonotype was recovered from an adult in good health.

The CDR3 bases are TGTGCCAGCAGCCAAAATTGGGGGGAAGAGACCCAGTACTTC. It is translated as CASSQNWGEETQYF. The chain carries TRBV3-1 (or the pseudogene TRBV3-2) and TRBJ2-5, with a possible D match to TRBD2 (6 bases). The CDR3 totals 14 residues. CDR1 is LGHDT and CDR2 is YNNKEL in the germline V gene (reference sequence). The germline V and J ends were trimmed by 2 bases and 3 bases, with 10 bases remaining between them.